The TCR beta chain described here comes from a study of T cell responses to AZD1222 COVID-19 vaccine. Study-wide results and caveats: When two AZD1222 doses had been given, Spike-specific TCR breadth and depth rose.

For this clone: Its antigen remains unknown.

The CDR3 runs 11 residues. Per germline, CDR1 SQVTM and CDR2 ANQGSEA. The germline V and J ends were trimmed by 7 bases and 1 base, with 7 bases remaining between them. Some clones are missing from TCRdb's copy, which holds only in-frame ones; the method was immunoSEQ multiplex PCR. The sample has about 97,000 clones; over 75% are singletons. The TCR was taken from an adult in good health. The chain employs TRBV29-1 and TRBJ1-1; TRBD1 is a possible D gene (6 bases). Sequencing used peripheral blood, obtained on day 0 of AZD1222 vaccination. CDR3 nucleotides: TGCAGCGGGGGACAGAACACTGAAGCTTTCTTT. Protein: CSGGQNTEAFF. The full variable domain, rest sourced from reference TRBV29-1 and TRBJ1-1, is SAVISQKPSRDICQRGTSLTIQCQVDSQVTMMFWYRQQPGQSLTLIATANQGSEATYESGFVIDKFPISRPNLTFSTLTVSNMSPEDSSIYLCSGGQNTEAFFGQGTRLTVV.